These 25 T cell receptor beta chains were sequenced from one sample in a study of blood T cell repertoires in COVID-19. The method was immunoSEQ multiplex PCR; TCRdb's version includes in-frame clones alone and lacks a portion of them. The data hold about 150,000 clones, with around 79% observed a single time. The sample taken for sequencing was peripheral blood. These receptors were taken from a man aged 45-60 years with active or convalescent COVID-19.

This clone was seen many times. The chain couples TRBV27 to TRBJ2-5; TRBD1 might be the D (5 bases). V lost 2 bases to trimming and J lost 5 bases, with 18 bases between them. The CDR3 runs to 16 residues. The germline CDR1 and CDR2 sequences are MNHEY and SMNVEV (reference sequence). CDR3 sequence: CASSLIPANKGETQYF. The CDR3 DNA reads TGTGCCAGCAGTTTAATCCCGGCCAACAAGGGGGAGACCCAGTACTTC.

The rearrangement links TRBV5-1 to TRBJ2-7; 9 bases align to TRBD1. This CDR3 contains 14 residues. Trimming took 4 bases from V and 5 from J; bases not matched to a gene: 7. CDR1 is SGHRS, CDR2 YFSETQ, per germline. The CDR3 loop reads CASSHRDRVDEQYF. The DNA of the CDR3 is TGCGCCAGCAGCCATAGGGACAGGGTGGACGAGCAGTACTTC.

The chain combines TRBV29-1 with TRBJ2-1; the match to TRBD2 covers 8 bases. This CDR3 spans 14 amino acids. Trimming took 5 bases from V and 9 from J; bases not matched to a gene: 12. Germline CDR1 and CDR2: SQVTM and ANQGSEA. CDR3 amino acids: CSVLNRLAMGEQFF. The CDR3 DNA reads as TGCAGCGTTCTTAATCGACTAGCGATGGGTGAGCAGTTCTTC.

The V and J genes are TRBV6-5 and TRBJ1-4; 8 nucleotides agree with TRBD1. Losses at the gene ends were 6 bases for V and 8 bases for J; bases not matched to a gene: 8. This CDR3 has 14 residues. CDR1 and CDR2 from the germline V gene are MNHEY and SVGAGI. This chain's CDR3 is CASSRTGQEEKLFF. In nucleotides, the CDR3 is TGTGCCAGCAGCCGGACAGGGCAAGAAGAAAAACTGTTTTTT.

CDR3 DNA sequence: TGTGCCAGCAGTTTACTAAGTGAAAAACTGTTTTTT. The encoded protein is CASSLLSEKLFF. V gene TRBV28 combines with J gene TRBJ1-4; D gene unclear. The V and J ends lost 2 bases and 7 bases respectively, with 5 bases between them. The germline V gene encodes CDR1 MDHEN and CDR2 SYDVKM. This CDR3 comprises 12 residues.

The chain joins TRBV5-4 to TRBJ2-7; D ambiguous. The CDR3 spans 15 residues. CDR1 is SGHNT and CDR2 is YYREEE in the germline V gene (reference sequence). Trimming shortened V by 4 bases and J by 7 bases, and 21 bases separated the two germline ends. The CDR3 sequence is CASSPRSPFSGEQYF. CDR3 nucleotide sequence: TGTGCCAGCAGCCCGCGGTCCCCCTTCTCCGGAGAGCAGTACTTC. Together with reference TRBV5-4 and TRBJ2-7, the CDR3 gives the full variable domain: ETGVTQSPTHLIKTRGQQVTLRCSSQSGHNTVSWYQQALGQGPQFIFQYYREEENGRGNFPPRFSGLQFPNYSSELNVNALELDDSALYLCASSPRSPFSGEQYFGPGTRLTVT.

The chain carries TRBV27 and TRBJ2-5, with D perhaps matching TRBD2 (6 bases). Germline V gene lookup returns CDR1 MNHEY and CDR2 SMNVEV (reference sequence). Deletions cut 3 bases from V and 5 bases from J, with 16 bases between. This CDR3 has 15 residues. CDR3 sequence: CASSLGPGRVETQYF. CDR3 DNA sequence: TGTGCCAGCAGTTTGGGCCCCGGGAGAGTGGAGACCCAGTACTTC.

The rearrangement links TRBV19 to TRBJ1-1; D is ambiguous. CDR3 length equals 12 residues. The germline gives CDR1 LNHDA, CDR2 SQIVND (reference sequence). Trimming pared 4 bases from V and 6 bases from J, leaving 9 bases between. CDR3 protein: CASSKHYAEAFF. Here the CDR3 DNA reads TGTGCCAGTAGTAAGCATTACGCTGAAGCTTTCTTT.

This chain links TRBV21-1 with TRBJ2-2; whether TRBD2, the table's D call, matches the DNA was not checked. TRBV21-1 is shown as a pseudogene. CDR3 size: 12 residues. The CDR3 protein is CASSKLVRELFF. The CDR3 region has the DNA TGTGCCAGCAGCAAACTTGTCCGGGAGCTGTTTTTT.

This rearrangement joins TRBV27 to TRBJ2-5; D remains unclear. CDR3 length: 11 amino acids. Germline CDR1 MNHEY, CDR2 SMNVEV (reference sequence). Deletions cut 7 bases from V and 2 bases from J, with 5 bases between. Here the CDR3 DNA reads TGTGCCAGCAATTCTCAAGAGACCCAGTACTTC. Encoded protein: CASNSQETQYF.

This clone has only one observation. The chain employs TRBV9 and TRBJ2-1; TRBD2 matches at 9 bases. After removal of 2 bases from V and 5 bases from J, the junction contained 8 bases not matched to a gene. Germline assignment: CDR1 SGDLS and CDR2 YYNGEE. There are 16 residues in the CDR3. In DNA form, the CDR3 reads TGTGCCAGCAGCGTCCCGTTTAGCGGGAGAAACAATGAGCAGTTCTTC. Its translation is CASSVPFSGRNNEQFF.

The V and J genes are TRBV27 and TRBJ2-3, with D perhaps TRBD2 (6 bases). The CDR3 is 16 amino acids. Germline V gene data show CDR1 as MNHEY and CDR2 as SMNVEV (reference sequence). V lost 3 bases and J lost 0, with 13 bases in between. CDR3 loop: CASSFLVDYSTDTQYF. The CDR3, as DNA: TGTGCCAGCAGTTTCCTAGTGGACTATAGCACAGATACGCAGTATTTT.

The CDR3 bases are TGTGCCAGTAGTATAGATAGAGGAGGCAGGGGCAGGGATGAGCAGTTCTTC. Protein product: CASSIDRGGRGRDEQFF. The chain has TRBV19 and TRBJ2-1; D is perhaps TRBD1 (6 bases). Per germline, CDR1 LNHDA and CDR2 SQIVND (reference sequence). The CDR3 is 17 residues long. V was clipped by 0 bases and J by 8 bases, with 20 bases between them.

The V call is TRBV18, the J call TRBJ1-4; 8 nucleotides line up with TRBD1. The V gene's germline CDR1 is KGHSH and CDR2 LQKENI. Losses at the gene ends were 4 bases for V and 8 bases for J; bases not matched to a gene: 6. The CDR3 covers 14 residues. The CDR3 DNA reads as TGTGCCAGCTCACTACTGACAGGGGAAGAAAAACTGTTTTTT. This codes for CASSLLTGEEKLFF.

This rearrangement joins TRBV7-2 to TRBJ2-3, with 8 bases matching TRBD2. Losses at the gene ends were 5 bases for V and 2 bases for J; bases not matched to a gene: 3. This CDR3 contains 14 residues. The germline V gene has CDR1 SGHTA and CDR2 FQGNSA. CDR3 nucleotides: TGTGCCAGCAGCCCGGGACTAGACACAGATACGCAGTATTTT. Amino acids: CASSPGLDTDTQYF.

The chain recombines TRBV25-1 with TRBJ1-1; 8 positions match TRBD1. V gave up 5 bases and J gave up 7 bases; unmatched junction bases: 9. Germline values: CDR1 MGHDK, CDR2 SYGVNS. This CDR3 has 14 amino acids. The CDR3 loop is CASSTRQGMGEAFF. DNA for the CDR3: TGTGCCAGCAGTACGAGACAGGGGATGGGTGAAGCTTTCTTT.

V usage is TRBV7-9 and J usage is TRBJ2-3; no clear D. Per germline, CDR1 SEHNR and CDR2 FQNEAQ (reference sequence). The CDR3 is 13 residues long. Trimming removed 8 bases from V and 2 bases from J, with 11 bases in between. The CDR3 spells CASQLDSTDTQYF. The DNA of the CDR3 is TGTGCCAGCCAACTTGACTCCACAGATACGCAGTATTTT.

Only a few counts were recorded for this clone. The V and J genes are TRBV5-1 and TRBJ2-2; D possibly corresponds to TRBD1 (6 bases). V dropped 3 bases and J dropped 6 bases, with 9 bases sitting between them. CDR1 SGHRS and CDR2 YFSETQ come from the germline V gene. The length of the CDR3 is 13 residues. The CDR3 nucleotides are TGCGCCAGCAGCTGGACAGAGGCCGGGGAGCTGTTTTTT. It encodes CASSWTEAGELFF.

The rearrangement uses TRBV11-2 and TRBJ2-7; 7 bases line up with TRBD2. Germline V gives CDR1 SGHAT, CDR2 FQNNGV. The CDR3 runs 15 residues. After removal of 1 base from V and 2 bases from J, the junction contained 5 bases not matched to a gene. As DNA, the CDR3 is TGTGCCAGCAGCTTAGCGGCTAGCGGAGCCTACGAGCAGTACTTC. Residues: CASSLAASGAYEQYF.

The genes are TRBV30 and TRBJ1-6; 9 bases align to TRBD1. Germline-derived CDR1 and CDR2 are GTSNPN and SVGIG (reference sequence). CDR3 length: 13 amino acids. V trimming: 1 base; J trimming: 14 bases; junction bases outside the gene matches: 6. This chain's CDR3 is CAWSEGQGQSLHF. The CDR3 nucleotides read TGTGCCTGGAGTGAGGGACAGGGACAATCCCTCCACTTT.

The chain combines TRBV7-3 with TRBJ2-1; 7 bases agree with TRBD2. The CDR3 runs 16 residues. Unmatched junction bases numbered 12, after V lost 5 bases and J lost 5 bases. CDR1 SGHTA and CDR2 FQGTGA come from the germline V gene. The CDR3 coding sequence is TGTGCCAGCAGCGAGTCCAGGAGCGGGATCGACAATGAGCAGTTCTTC. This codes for CASSESRSGIDNEQFF.

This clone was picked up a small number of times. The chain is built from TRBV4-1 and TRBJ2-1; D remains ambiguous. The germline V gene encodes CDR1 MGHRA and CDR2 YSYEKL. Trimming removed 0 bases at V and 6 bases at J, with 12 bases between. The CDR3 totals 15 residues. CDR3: CASSQDLGESNEQFF. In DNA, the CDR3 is TGCGCCAGCAGCCAAGATCTAGGTGAGAGCAATGAGCAGTTCTTC.

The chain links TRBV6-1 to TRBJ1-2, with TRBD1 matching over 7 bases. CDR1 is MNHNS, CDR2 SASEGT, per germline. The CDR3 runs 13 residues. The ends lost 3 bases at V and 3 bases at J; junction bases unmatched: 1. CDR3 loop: CASSDDRDYGYTF. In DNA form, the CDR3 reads TGTGCCAGCAGTGATGACAGGGACTATGGCTACACCTTC.

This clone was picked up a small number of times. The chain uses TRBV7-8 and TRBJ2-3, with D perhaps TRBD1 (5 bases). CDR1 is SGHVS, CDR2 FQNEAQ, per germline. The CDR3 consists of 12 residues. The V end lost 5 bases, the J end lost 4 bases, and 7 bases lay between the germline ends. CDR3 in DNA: TGTGCCAGCAGCCAAGGGGCAGATACGCAGTATTTT. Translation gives CASSQGADTQYF.

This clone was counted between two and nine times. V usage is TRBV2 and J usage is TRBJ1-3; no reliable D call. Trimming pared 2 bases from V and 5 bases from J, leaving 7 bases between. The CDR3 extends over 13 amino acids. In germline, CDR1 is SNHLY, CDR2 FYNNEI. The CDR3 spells CASSERGRNTIYF. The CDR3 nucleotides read TGTGCCAGCAGTGAACGCGGGAGAAACACCATATATTTT.